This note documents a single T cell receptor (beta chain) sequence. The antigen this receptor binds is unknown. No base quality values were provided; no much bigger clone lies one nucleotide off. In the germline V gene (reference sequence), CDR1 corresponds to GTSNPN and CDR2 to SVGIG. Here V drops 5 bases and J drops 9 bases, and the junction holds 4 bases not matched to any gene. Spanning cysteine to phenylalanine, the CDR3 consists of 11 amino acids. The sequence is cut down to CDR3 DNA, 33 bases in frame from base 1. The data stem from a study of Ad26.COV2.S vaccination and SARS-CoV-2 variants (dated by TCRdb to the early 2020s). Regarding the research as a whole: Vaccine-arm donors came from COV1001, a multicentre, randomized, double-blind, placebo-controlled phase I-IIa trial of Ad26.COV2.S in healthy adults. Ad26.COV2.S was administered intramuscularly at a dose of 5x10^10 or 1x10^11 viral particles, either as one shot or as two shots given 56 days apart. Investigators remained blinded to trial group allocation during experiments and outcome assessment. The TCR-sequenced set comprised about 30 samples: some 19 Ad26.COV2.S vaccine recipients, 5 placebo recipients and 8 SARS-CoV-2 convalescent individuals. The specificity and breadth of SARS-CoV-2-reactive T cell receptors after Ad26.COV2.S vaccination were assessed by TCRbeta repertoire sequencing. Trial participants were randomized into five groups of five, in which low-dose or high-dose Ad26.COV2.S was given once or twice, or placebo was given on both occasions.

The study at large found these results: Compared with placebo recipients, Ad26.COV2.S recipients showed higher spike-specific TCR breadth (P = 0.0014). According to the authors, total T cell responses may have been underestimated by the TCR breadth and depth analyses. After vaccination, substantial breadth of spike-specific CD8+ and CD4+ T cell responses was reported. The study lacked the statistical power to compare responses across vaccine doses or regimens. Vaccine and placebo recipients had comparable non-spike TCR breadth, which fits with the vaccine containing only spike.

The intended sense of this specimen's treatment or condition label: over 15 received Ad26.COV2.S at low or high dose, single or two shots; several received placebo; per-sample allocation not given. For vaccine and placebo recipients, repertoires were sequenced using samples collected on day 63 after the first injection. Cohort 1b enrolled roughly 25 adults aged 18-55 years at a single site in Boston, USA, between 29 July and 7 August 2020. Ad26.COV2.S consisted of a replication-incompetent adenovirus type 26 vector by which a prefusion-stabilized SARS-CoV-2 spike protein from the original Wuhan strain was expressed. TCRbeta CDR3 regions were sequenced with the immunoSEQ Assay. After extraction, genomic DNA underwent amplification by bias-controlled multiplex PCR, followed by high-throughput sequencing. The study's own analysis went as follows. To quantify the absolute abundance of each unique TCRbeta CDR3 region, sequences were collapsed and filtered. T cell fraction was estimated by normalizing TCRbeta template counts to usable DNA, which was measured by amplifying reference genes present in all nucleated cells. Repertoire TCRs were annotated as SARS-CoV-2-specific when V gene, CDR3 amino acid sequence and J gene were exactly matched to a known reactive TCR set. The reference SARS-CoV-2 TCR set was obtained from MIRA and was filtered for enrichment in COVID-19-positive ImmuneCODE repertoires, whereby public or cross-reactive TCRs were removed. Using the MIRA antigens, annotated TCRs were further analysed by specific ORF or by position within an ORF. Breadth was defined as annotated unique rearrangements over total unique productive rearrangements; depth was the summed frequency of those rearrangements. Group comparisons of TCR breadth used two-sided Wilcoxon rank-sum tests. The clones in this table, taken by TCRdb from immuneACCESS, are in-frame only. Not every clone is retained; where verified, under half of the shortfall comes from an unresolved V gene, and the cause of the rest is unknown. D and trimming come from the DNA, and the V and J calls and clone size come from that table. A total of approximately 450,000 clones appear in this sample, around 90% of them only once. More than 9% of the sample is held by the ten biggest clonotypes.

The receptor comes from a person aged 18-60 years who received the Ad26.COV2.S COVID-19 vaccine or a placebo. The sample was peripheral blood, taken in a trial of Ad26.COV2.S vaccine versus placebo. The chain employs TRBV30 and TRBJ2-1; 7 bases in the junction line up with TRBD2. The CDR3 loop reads CAWAGVGEQFF. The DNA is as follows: TGTGCCTGGGCGGGAGTAGGTGAGCAGTTCTTC.